What follows describes a single TCR beta chain. This receptor's antigen is unknown. No clone much larger than this one lies a single base away; base qualities are absent. The sample originates from a study of identical twins (TCRdb year 2016). Background for the entire study: To test whether fetal clonotypes persist, the study used deep sequencing on TCR alpha and beta repertoires from monozygotic twins, unrelated adults of various ages, and cord blood. Replicate twin experiments were performed at different times using different library preparation protocols to rule out contamination. Overall study results and their limits: Compared with coincidental sharing between unrelated individuals, out-of-frame TCR alpha sequences shared between twins showed an excess of sequences with low generation probability. Because the same donors could not be followed over many years, conclusions were based on cross-sectional statistical analysis. Recombination models systematically underestimated out-of-frame TCR alpha sharing in monozygotic twins but agreed with sharing between unrelated individuals. Excess twin sharing in beta out-of-frame sequences was weaker because fewer shared sequences lowered the signal-to-noise ratio. Zero-insertion analyses could be partly confounded by invariant T cells such as MAIT and iNKT, although diverse VJ usage argued against such confounding for most clonotypes. Fewer insertions were carried by abundant cord blood beta clonotypes, a similar but weaker trend appeared in young adult naive repertoires, and no such trend appeared in memory repertoires.

Only healthy Caucasian donors were included. V drops 4 bases and J drops 2 bases, leaving 9 bases in between. CDR1 and CDR2 are drawn from the germline V gene (reference sequence): DFQATT, SNEGSKA. The CDR3, from cysteine to phenylalanine, totals 13 residues. The DNA shown is the 39-base CDR3, in frame from base 1. The method was 5' RACE. TCRdb records Illumina HiSeq 2000 as the sequencer. Template switching added a universal primer binding site, and the final cDNA carried a unique molecular identifier that allowed TCR cDNA molecules to be counted accurately. First-strand cDNA for TCR alpha and beta chains was synthesized from specific primers in the conserved constant-segment region. To control for contamination, every cDNA library carried two barcodes: a SMART-Mk sample barcode plus Illumina barcodes. TruSeq adapter sequences along with Illumina sample barcodes were introduced in two successive PCR steps. Sequencing of the TCR alpha and beta cDNA libraries was done on the Illumina HiSeq platform using custom primers. For the original study's pipeline: Unique molecular identifiers were extracted from raw reads with MiGEC, and CDR3 positions were determined with MiXCR. For each individual, recombination models were inferred using an EM algorithm with the repgenHMM and IGoR tools. The tcR package in R was used for shared clonotype analysis, with sharing normalized by the product of cloneset sizes. To study raw recombination without the effects of thymic and clonal selection, out-of-frame nonproductive sequences were analyzed. TCRdb reanalyzed the raw reads on its own, using fastp at Q25 for trimming and MiXCR for clone calling, and kept in-frame beta chains. Each record represents a unique CDR3 protein, reported with the most common genes and DNA among its rows. TCRdb's processing, not the study's, gives the V and J calls here. The sample table contains 1.5 million or so distinct CDR3 sequences; only one count was recorded for under 35% of them. Of the sample, about 0.25% falls within the top ten clones.

The V and J segments used are TRBV20-1 and TRBJ2-1; the D gene cannot be resolved reliably. Input material: cord blood. The source of this sequence is a newborn girl in good health. At the DNA level, the sequence is TGCAGTGCTAACGGGCTCGCCTACAATGAGCAGTTCTTC. Its protein is CSANGLAYNEQFF.